This T cell receptor (beta chain) derives from a study of cytomegalovirus exposure and HLA in healthy donors (dated by TCRdb to the late 2010s). Broadly, across the study: An earlier analysis of about 560 of the donors reported 250 to 300 Gb of sequence data and 117 million unique TCR beta sequences obtained from about 200 million T cells. Besides the first cohort of roughly 700 subjects, a separate validation cohort made up of over 95 different subjects was used. Of the approximately 400 genotyped donors, approximately 83% fell in the genetic ancestry cluster associated with self-reported Caucasian donors. In a later analysis, previously published TCR beta repertoires from roughly 710 donors were re-analyzed and high-resolution HLA genotyping was added so that TCR occurrence patterns could be studied. The study aimed to test whether cataloging public T cell receptors could reveal signatures of past pathogen exposure. On average, around 230,000 unique TCR beta nucleotide sequences were sequenced per donor among fewer than 500 genotyped donors of the cohort, with roughly 19% of those sequences being non-productive. Typing coverage differed by locus: A, B, C, DRB1 and DQB1 were typed in roughly 620-630 donors, DQA1 in 500 to 550, DPA1 in around 580, and DPB1 in roughly 450. An earlier analysis of some 500 of the donors applied high-throughput TCR beta sequencing to assess whether each TCR beta V gene segment acted as functional or pseudogenic. HLA typing covered class I and class II loci at four-digit resolution. Every repertoire in the discovery cohort had been generated on one and the same sequencing platform. Genome-wide SNP genotypes for about 55% of the 666 donors were used in a later genetic analysis, which treated that subset as a discovery cohort. Using immunosequencing, the study profiled T cell repertoires from roughly 650 subjects and related those repertoires to cytomegalovirus serostatus. In the later analysis, no new phenotypic data were used to find candidate immune exposures; instead, reliance was placed on TCR beta sequences and their occurrence across donors. Donor age, sex, ethnicity and CMV serostatus were compiled together with the repertoire data. About 5 DR-DQ haplotypes were handled as single units for association and clustering, since linkage in the cohort was strong. To predict cytomegalovirus infection status, the study combined high-throughput TCR immunosequencing, statistical association of individual TCRs with disease status, and machine learning. About 320 gigabases of sequencing data and approximately 85 million unique TCR sequences were included in an early release covering around 600 HLA-typed donors. Study-wide findings and limitations: The classifier was reported to diagnose cytomegalovirus status with high specificity and sensitivity in both the original cohort and the validation cohort. Compared with equally common non-associated chains, HLA-associated TCR beta chains in a later analysis were more clonally expanded and had lower generation probabilities. According to a later analysis, parvovirus B19, influenza, CMV and Epstein-Barr virus appeared linked to several top co-occurrence clusters. The only immune exposure information available for the cohort was CMV serostatus. Only TCR beta chains were sequenced in this cohort, and the absence of alpha or paired-chain data limited detectable features. Some IMGT-functional V segments, including TRBV6-2 and TRBV6-3, could not be distinguished by the 87-base-pair reads and were therefore excluded. A cluster of highly shared sequence variants was judged likely to be a technical artifact of the sequencing pipeline. A later analysis associated 16,951 TCR beta sequences with specific HLA alleles at a false discovery rate of 0.05. A further reported finding was that TCR beta sequences accurately predicted the HLA-A and HLA-B alleles for most subjects in the first cohort. Because counts were too low, roughly 17 rarely observed V segments, including chromosome 9 orphons, were left out of the earlier analysis of a few hundred of the donors. A few of the identified cytomegalovirus-associated TCR beta chains were confirmed in vitro to be specific for cytomegalovirus antigens. A later genetic analysis reported fewer N-insertions in productive TCRs among donors in an Asian-associated ancestry cluster than the roughly 700-donor mean. Correlated functional status among segregating V segments might reflect linkage disequilibrium, but an unknown experimental factor could not be ruled out. In a later analysis, TCR association rates were found to vary across HLA loci, with the most associated TCRs seen for DRB1 alleles and the fewest for HLA-C alleles. In an earlier analysis of approximately 590 of the donors, most TCR beta V segments appeared in productive rearrangements about 87% or about 30% of the time, broadly matching IMGT annotations. Because HLA typing was unavailable for some donors at each locus, only the typed subset was used in association tests. The authors suggested that the approach could potentially be generalized to other disease states and immunological phenotypes. In a later analysis, most CMV-associated TCR beta chains were found to appear HLA-restricted, with HLA associations seemingly driven largely by CMV exposure. The study listed approximately 150 TCR beta chains as associated with cytomegalovirus. Presence/absence analyses assumed roughly uniform sequencing depth across donors, an assumption that may not hold. Most TCR sequences were observed very rarely across donors, whereas some public TCRs were present in many individuals. Assigning TCR associations to individual alleles was difficult when HLA alleles, especially DR and DQ, strongly co-occurred. In a later genetic analysis, a missense DCLRE1C variant was associated with V-gene and J-gene trimming of TCR beta chains, and the association was replicated in an independent cohort.

Libraries were prepared through the immunoSEQ multiplex PCR assay. For the multiplex PCR, a mixture combining 60 forward primers for TCR Vbeta segments and 13 reverse primers for TCR Jbeta segments was used. A multiplex PCR assay on genomic DNA amplified the CDR3 region of rearranged TCR beta genes. Amplified TCR beta libraries were sequenced as 87-base-pair reads on the Illumina HiSeq System. The study's own analysis went as follows. A later analysis counted about 80 million unique TCR beta chains across the 670 or so repertoires, and 9 million to 14 million of these chains were shared by at least two donors. To remove PCR and sequencing errors, raw reads were error-corrected and collapsed into unique sequences using a nearest-neighbor algorithm that merged closely related sequences. CDR3 sequences were aligned to IMGT reference sequences to assign V, D and J gene segments. For a sequence to be retained, at least a six-nucleotide match to both a V gene segment and a J gene segment was required. A rearrangement counted as productive if the CDR3 had no stop codons and remained in frame with V and J, and every other rearrangement counted as non-productive. CDR3 was defined by IMGT convention, running from the second conserved V-encoded cysteine to the conserved J-encoded phenylalanine. In an earlier analysis of around 570 of the donors, sequences lacking an unambiguous match to a single V gene segment were excluded. An earlier analysis of fewer than 750 of the donors classified V segments as functional when productive rearrangements were above 56.7% and as segregating when the standard deviation between donors was above 5%. A statistical classification framework was built to diagnose cytomegalovirus status from the catalog of TCR beta chain sequences. In a later analysis, V and J genes were assigned by comparing TCR nucleotide sequences against IMGT/GENE-DB human TR gene sequences. In a later analysis, CDR3 sequences and most-parsimonious VDJ recombination scenarios were assigned using the TCRdist pipeline. A later analysis defined each TCR beta chain by its CDR3 amino acid sequence plus V-gene family, and excluded reads lacking a unique V-gene family. In a later analysis, fewer than 650 highly shared, low-generation-probability nucleotide sequences were removed to address suspected cross-contamination and a sequencing artifact. In a later analysis, a clonal expansion index for each public chain was calculated from normalized within-repertoire ranks of inferred template counts. Generation probabilities in a later analysis came from a VDJ recombination model fitted to out-of-frame rearrangements, and those results were checked against IGoR. In a later analysis, TCR-TCR, TCR-HLA and TCR-CMV co-occurrence was scored with hypergeometric tests, and a repertoire-size bias correction was applied to TCR pairs. False discovery rates were estimated in a later analysis by permuting HLA or CMV assignments 20 times. In a later analysis, co-occurring TCRs were grouped with DBSCAN, and TCRdist sequence similarity was added when clustering was performed within HLA-allele-positive subsets. Repertoires with fewer than 30,000 or more than 120,000 public chains were left out of co-occurrence clustering, as were four to six repertoires with anomalous nucleotide sharing. TCRdb took over this immuneACCESS table, retaining in-frame rearrangements with V and J assigned. Such tables are incomplete; in checked studies, under half of the missing clones stem from an unresolved V gene, and the remainder is unexplained. The V and J calls and clone size were taken over from that table, and D and trimming were inferred from the DNA. The sample table contains about 98,000 clones; only one count was recorded for approximately 80% of them. The ten largest clones add up to approximately 4% of the sample.

At the junction V is shortened by 5 bases and J by 4 bases, with 11 bases in between. CDR1 and CDR2, per the germline V gene, are SNHLY and FYNNEI. The CDR3 goes from the cysteine to the phenylalanine over 13 residues. Of all the DNA, just the CDR3 is kept, 39 bases in frame from base 1. As for this clone: It lacks a known antigen. Base qualities are not at hand, and no much larger clone is one base apart.

The cohort was made up of around 720 healthy bone marrow donors. At the time of sampling, all cohort members were nominally healthy, though unrecorded immune exposures were likely present. The donor tested CMV seropositive, placing the donor among the 290 or so seropositive members of the cohort. Every donor gave a peripheral blood sample, and the peripheral blood mononuclear cells from that sample were used for TCR beta sequencing. The Qiagen DNeasy Blood Extraction Kit was used to extract genomic DNA from the blood cell samples. This clonotype was sampled from a female donor in good health and CMV-seropositive. The chain links TRBV2 with TRBJ1-1; no D gene is confidently identified. The sequenced sample consisted of PBMCs. The CDR3 region reads CASSPPVATEAFF. The nucleotide sequence is TGTGCCAGCAGTCCGCCGGTAGCCACTGAAGCTTTCTTT.